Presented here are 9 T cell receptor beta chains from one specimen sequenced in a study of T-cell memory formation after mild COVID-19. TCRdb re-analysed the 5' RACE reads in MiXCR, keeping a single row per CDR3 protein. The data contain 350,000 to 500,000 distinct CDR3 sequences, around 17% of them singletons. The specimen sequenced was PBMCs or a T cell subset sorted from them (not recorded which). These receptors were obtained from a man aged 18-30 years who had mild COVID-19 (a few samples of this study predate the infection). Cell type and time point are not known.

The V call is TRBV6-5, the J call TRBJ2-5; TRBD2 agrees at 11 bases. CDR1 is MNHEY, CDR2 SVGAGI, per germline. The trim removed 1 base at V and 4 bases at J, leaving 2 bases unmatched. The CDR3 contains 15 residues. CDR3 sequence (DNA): TGTGCCAGCAGTTACTACCTAGCGGGGGGAGAGACCCAGTACTTC. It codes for CASSYYLAGGETQYF.

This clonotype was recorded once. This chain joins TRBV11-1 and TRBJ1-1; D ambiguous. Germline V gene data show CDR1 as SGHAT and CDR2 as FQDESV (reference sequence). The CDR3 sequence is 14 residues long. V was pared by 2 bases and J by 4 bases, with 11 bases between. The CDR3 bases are TGTGCCAGCAGCTTAAATCATCGGGGCACTGAAGCTTTCTTT. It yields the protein CASSLNHRGTEAFF.

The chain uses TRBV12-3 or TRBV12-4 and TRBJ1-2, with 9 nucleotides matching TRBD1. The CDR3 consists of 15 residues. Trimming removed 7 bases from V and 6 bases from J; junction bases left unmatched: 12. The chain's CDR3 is CASTLGQGTLNGYTF. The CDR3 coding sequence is TGTGCCAGCACCCTAGGACAGGGGACGTTGAATGGCTACACCTTC.

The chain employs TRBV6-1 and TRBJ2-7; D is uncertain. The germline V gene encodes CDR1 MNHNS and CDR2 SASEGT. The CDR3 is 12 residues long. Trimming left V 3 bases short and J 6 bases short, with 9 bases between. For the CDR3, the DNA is TGTGCCAGCAGTGACTGGGCCGCCGAGCAGTACGTC. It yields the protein CASSDWAAEQYV.

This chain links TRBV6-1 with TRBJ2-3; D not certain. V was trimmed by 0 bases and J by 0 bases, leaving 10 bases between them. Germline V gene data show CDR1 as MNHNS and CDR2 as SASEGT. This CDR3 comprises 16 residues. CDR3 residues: CASSEAWTPSTDTQYF. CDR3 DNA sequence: TGTGCCAGCAGTGAAGCCTGGACCCCTAGCACAGATACGCAGTATTTT.

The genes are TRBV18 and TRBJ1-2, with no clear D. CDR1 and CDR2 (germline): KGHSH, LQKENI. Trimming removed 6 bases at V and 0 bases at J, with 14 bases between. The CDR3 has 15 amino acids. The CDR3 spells CASSQSELANYGYTF. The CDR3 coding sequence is TGTGCCAGCTCCCAATCGGAGTTAGCTAACTATGGCTACACCTTC.

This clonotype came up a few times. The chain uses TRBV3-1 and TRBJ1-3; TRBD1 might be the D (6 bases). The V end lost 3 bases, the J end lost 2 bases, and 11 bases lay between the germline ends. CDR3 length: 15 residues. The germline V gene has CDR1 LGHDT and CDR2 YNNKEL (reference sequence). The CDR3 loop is CASSQDTGPGNTIYF. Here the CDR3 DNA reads TGTGCCAGCAGCCAGGATACAGGGCCTGGAAACACCATATATTTT. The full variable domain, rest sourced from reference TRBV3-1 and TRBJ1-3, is DTAVSQTPKYLVTQMGNDKSIKCEQNLGHDTMYWYKQDSKKFLKIMFSYNNKELIINETVPNRFSPKSPDKAHLNLHINSLELGDSAVYFCASSQDTGPGNTIYFGEGSWLTVV.

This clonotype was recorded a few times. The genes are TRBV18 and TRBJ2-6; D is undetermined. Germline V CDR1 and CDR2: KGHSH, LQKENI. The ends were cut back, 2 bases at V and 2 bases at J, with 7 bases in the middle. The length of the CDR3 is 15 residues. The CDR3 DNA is TGTGCCAGCTCACCAAGAAGGGCTGGGGCCAACGTCCTGACTTTC. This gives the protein CASSPRRAGANVLTF.

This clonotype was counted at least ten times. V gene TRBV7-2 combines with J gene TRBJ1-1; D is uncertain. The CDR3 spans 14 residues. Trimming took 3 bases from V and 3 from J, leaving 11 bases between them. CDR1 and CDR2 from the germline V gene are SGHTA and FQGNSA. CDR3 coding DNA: TGTGCCAGCAGCTTCTCGCGGGGTTACACTGAAGCTTTCTTT. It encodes CASSFSRGYTEAFF.